This T cell receptor (beta chain) appears in the sequencing data of a study of cytomegalovirus exposure and HLA in healthy donors. Primers: 60 Vbeta forward and 13 Jbeta reverse. Produced via immunoSEQ multiplex PCR; TCRdb's table is partial and in-frame only. The sample lists 160,000 or so clones; 60% to 85% were seen once. The CDR3 is 14 residues long. Germline V lookup: CDR1 LGHNA, CDR2 YSLEER. Losses at the gene ends were 0 bases for V and 4 bases for J; bases not matched to a gene: 0. The receptor was derived from a man aged 25-45 years in good health and CMV-seropositive. The chain joins TRBV4-3 to TRBJ1-2; TRBD1 aligns across 9 bases. Sequenced sample: PBMCs. CDR3 DNA: TGCGCCAGCAGCCAAGAACAGGGGGCCTATGGCTACACCTTC. Protein sequence: CASSQEQGAYGYTF.